The source of this TCR beta chain is a study of read filtering for tumor transcriptome and immune sequencing. Study findings and constraints: Even smaller IR-seq throughput identified most shared clonotypes.

V gave up 2 bases and J gave up 7 bases, with 14 bases separating them. The CDR3 is made up of 14 amino acids. Germline V gives CDR1 MDHEN, CDR2 SYDVKM. The sample holds many counts of this clonotype. The antigen is not known. This library used about 360 ng RNA and molecular barcoded adaptors spanning alpha/delta and beta/gamma chains. One entry per CDR3 protein results from TCRdb running MiXCR on the reads. The table includes about 130,000 distinct CDR3 sequences, around 13% detected once. The clonotype was recovered from a donor at least 40 years old with multiple myeloma. The chain employs TRBV28 and TRBJ1-2; no clear D. Sequencing input: a population of CD138-negative cells sorted from bone marrow. CDR3 DNA sequence: TGTGCCAGCAGTTTAGTCTCAGCATTCAGTGGCTACACCTTC. As protein: CASSLVSAFSGYTF.